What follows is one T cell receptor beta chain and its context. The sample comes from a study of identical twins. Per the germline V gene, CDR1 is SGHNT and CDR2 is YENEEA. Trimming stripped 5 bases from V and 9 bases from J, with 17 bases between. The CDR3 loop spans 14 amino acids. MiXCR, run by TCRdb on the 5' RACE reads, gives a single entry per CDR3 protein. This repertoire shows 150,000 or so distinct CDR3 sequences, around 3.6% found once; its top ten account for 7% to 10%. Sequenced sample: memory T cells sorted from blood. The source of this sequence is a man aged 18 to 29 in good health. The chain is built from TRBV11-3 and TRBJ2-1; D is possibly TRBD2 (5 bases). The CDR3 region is CASSPKRSGSEQFF. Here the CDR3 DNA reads TGTGCCAGCAGCCCTAAGCGGTCGGGCAGTGAGCAGTTCTTC.